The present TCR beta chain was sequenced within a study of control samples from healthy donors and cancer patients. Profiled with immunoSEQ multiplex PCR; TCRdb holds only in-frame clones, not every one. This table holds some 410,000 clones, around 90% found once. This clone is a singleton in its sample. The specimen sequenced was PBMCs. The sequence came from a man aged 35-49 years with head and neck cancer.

CDR3 protein: CASSTDVPFTF. The CDR3 DNA reads as TGTGCCAGCAGCACGGACGTACCTTTCACCTTC. The chain carries TRBV28 and TRBJ1-2; D ambiguous. The CDR3 has 11 amino acids. Germline assignment: CDR1 MDHEN and CDR2 SYDVKM. Trimming left V 6 bases short and J 13 bases short, with 15 bases between.